This TCR beta chain was recovered during a study of Tregs in tolerant kidney transplant recipients. The repertoire was sequenced with immunoSEQ multiplex PCR; TCRdb's copy has only in-frame clones and lacks some. The sample is made up of tens of thousands of clones, and the top ten hold 0.8% to 1% of it. The sequence was collected from a human donor who received a combined kidney and bone marrow transplant. The starting material was CD4+ T cells from blood, obtained before the transplant.

The CDR3 loop reads CASSRAGTGQETQYF. The part of the CDR3 DNA that was read is TGCGCCAGCAGCCGCGCCGGGACAGGACAAGAGACC. The rearrangement joins TRBV5-1 to TRBJ2-5; TRBD1 matches 8 bases. The read ends 3 residues early relative to the CDR3; the germline J gene fills the gap. Germline V gives CDR1 SGHRS, CDR2 YFSETQ. Trimming cost V 4 bases and J 2 bases; bases outside gene matches: 7. This CDR3 has 15 residues.